Sequencing of this TCR beta chain was carried out in a study of metastatic and nonmetastatic thyroid tumors. As for the study in general: Patients with malignant and benign thyroid disease provided blood and tumor or nodule tissue, whose repertoires were compared.

TCRdb used MiXCR to call clones anew from the PCR reads. Of fewer than 25,000 clones in the sample, around 18% are singletons; the top ten hold approximately 2.9%. Thyroid surgery was preceded by no treatment in any patient. By frequency in the sample, this clone is medium-sized. Sequencing input: adjacent normal tissue. This receptor was obtained from a male donor with papillary thyroid cancer or a benign thyroid nodule (not recorded which). Some clones in this sample may be carry-over from other donors' samples.

The CDR3 sequence is CASSIRTGGNEKLFF. Written as DNA, the CDR3 is TGTGCCAGCAGTATACGGACAGGGGGCAATGAAAAACTGTTTTTT. J is TRBJ1-4 and V is TRBV12-3 or TRBV12-4; 11 bases agree with TRBD1. V gave up 5 bases and J gave up 5 bases; unmatched junction bases: 4. The CDR3 is 15 amino acids.